The clone carrying this TCR beta chain was observed once. This specimen belongs to a study of blood T cell repertoires in COVID-19. Membership in each cohort depended on participant-reported clinical history. The study counted Cohort 3 donors as recovered given two negative PCRs, clearance, or symptom resolution. The CDR3 runs 14 residues. Germline assignment: CDR1 SGHTA and CDR2 FQGTGA. Trimming cost V 8 bases and J 0 bases, with 10 bases left between them. Sequencing was performed with immunoSEQ multiplex PCR; in TCRdb, only in-frame clones are kept and a portion is missing. This table has roughly 160,000 clones, 75% to 90% appearing once.

This clonotype was obtained from an older woman who had recovered from COVID-19. What was sequenced was PBMCs or T cells enriched from blood (not recorded which). The J gene is TRBJ1-4, the V gene TRBV7-3; D ambiguous. CDR3 nucleotides: TGTGCCAGCGAAACCGGGACAACTAATGAAAAACTGTTTTTT. The encoded protein is CASETGTTNEKLFF.